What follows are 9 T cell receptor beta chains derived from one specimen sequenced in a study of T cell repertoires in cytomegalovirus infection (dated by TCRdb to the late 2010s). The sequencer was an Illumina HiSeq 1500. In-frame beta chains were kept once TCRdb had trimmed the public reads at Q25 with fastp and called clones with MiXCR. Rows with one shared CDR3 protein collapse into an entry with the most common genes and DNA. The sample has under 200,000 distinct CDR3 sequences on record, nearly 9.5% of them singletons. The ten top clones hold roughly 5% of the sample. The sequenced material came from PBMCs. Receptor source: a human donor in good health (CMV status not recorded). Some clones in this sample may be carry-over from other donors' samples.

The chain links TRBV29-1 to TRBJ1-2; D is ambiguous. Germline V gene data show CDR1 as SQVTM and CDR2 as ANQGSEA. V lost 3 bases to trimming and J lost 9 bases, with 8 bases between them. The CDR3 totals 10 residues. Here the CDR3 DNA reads TGCAGCGTTGACTACGGGAGCTACACCTTC. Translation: CSVDYGSYTF.

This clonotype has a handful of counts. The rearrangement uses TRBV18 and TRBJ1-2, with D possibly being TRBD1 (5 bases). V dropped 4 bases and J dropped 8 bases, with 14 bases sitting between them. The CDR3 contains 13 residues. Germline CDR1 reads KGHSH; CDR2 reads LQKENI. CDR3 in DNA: TGTGCCAGCTCACTCGGGGGGTACGACGGCTACACCTTC. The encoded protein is CASSLGGYDGYTF.

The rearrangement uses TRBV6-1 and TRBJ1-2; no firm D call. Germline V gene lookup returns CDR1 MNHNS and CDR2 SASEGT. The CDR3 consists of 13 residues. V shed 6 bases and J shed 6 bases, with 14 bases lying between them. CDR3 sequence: CASRKGPVDGYTF. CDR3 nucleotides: TGTGCCAGCAGGAAAGGACCCGTCGATGGCTACACCTTC.

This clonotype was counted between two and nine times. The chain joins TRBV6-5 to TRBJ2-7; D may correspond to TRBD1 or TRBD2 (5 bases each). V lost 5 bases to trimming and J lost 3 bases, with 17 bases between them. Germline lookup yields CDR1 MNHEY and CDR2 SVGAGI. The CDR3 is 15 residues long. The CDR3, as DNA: TGTGCCAGCAGTCAAGGGGAAGGGACCGTCTACGAGCAGTACTTC. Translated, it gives CASSQGEGTVYEQYF.

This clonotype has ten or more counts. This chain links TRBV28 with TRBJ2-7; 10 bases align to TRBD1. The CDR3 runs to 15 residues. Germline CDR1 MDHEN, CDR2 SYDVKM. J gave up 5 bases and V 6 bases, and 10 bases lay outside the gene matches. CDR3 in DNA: TGTGCCAGCAGACCACCGGGACAGGGGTTCCACGAGCAGTACTTC. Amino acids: CASRPPGQGFHEQYF.

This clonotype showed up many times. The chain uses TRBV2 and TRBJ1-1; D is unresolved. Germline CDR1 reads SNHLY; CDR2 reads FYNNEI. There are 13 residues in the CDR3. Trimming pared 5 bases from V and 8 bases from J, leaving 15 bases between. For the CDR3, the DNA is TGTGCCAGCAGTACACCGGAGGAAATAGAAGCTTTCTTT. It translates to CASSTPEEIEAFF.

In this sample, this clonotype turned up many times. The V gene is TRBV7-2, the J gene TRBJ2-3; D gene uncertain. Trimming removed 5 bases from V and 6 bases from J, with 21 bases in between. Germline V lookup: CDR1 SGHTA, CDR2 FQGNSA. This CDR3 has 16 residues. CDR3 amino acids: CASSPEWWLVGDTQYF. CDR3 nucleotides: TGTGCCAGCAGCCCCGAGTGGTGGTTAGTTGGCGATACGCAGTATTTT.

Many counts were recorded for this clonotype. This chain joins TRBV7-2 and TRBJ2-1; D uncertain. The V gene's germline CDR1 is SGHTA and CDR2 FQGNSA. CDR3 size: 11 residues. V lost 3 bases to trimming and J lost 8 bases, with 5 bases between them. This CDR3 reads CASSFLDEQFF. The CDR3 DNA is TGTGCCAGCAGCTTCTTGGATGAGCAGTTCTTC.

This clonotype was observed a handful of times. The CDR3 DNA is TGTGCCAGCACACAGGCGGGGGGCGCGTATTACAATGAGCAGTTCTTC. It yields the protein CASTQAGGAYYNEQFF. This sequence joins TRBV6-6 and TRBJ2-1; 8 positions agree with TRBD2. CDR1 MNHNY and CDR2 SVGAGI come from the germline V gene (reference sequence). V lost 7 bases and J lost 4; bases outside the gene matches: 12. The CDR3 is 16 residues long.